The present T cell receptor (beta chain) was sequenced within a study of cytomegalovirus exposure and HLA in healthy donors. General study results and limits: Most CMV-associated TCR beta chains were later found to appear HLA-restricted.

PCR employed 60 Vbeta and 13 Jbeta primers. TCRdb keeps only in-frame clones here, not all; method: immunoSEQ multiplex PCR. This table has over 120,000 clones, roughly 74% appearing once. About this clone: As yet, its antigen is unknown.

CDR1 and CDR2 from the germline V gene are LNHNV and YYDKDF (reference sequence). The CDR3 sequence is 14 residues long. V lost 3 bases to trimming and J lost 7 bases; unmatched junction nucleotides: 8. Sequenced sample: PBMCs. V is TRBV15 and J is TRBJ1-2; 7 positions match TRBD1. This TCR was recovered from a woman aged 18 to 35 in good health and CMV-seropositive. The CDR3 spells CATSSRGSGSGYTF. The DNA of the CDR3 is TGTGCCACCAGCAGCAGGGGGTCAGGCAGTGGCTACACCTTC.